The 4 T cell receptor beta chains reported below all come from one sample, sequenced in a study of monozygotic twins with inflammatory bowel disease. TCRdb reprocessed the 5' RACE reads and keeps a single row for each CDR3 protein, giving no DNA. The listing contains over 100,000 distinct CDR3 sequences. The sample comprised blood. The receptors here all came from a human donor with ulcerative colitis or Crohn's disease, or a healthy co-twin of an affected twin (not recorded which).

The chain couples TRBV14 to TRBJ1-2; TCRdb's D call, TRBD1, is unchecked because there is no DNA. The CDR3 runs to 14 residues. From germline, CDR1 is SGHDN and CDR2 FVKESK. The CDR3 is CASSKWGANYGYTF. Drawing the rest from reference TRBV14 and TRBJ1-2, the complete variable domain is EAGVTQFPSHSVIEKGQTVTLRCDPISGHDNLYWYRRVMGKEIKFLLHFVKESKQDESGMPNNRFLAERTGGTYSTLKVQPAELEDSGVYFCASSKWGANYGYTFGSGTRLTVV.

This rearrangement joins TRBV7-2 to TRBJ2-2; as DNA is missing, the TRBD2 call by TCRdb cannot be tested. The CDR3 is 14 amino acids. In germline, CDR1 is SGHTA, CDR2 FQGNSA. The CDR3: CASSPTSGAGELFF.

The chain recombines TRBV20-1 with TRBJ2-5; no DNA is available, so the TRBD1 call from TCRdb remains unchecked. Germline assignment: CDR1 DFQATT and CDR2 SNEGSKA (reference sequence). The CDR3 extends over 13 amino acids. This chain's CDR3 is CSAPSAGEETQYF.

The rearrangement uses TRBV4-1 and TRBJ2-1; absent DNA, TCRdb's TRBD1 call cannot be checked. Germline V gives CDR1 MGHRA, CDR2 YSYEKL. The CDR3 totals 17 residues. CDR3 sequence reads: CASSQNTGGSPSNEQFF.